Following are 27 T cell receptor beta chains from one sample sequenced in a study of spatial heterogeneity in lung cancer. TCRdb fed the 5' RACE reads into MiXCR, producing one record per CDR3 protein. The sample lists 40,000 to 55,000 distinct CDR3 sequences; 6.5% to 8.5% were seen once. The time point is: sample taken at primary tumor resection. Tumor, nontumor lung or frozen PBMC supplied whole RNA, sequenced without sorting. Sequenced here: PBMCs, sampled at surgery. The receptor source for this set is a female donor with early-stage non-small cell lung cancer.

This clonotype was seen more than once but under ten times. This chain uses TRBV5-1 with TRBJ2-1, with 8 bases aligning to TRBD1. With V trimmed by 5 bases and J by 8 bases, 21 bases remained unmatched. The CDR3 runs to 18 residues. CDR1 and CDR2 (germline): SGHRS, YFSETQ. The CDR3 is CASSLRAGSTGGRDEQFF. CDR3 in DNA: TGCGCCAGCAGTCTAAGGGCGGGCAGTACAGGGGGAAGGGATGAGCAGTTCTTC. Together with reference TRBV5-1 and TRBJ2-1, the CDR3 gives the full variable domain: KAGVTQTPRYLIKTRGQQVTLSCSPISGHRSVSWYQQTPGQGLQFLFEYFSETQRNKGNFPGRFSGRQFSNSRSEMNVSTLELGDSALYLCASSLRAGSTGGRDEQFFGPGTRLTVL.

At least ten counts were recorded for this clonotype. The chain is built from TRBV6-6 and TRBJ2-5; D may match TRBD1 or TRBD2 (5 bases each). V lost 0 bases and J lost 4, with 12 bases in between. From germline, CDR1 is MNHNY and CDR2 SVGAGI (reference sequence). The CDR3 loop spans 15 amino acids. CDR3 region: CASSYSRGAGETQYF. CDR3 sequence (DNA): TGTGCCAGCAGTTACTCGAGGGGAGCTGGAGAGACCCAGTACTTC.

The V call is TRBV29-1, the J call TRBJ1-4, with D tentatively TRBD1 (5 bases). CDR1 SQVTM and CDR2 ANQGSEA come from the germline V gene. Trimming shortened V by 6 bases and J by 11 bases, and 16 bases separated the two germline ends. The CDR3 consists of 12 residues. This CDR3 reads CSVRLGVGKLFF. The CDR3 nucleotides read TGCAGCGTACGACTGGGGGTAGGGAAACTGTTTTTT.

The rearrangement uses TRBV7-9 and TRBJ2-1, with TRBD2 as a possible D gene (6 bases). This CDR3 spans 14 amino acids. Germline V gene lookup returns CDR1 SEHNR and CDR2 FQNEAQ (reference sequence). Deletions cut 5 bases from V and 9 bases from J, with 17 bases between. CDR3 sequence: CASSAGPARSEQFF. As DNA, the CDR3 is TGTGCCAGCAGCGCGGGACCAGCCAGGAGTGAGCAGTTCTTC.

The chain carries TRBV2 and TRBJ1-4, with TRBD1 matching over 8 bases. The CDR3 length is 12 residues. V dropped 4 bases and J dropped 8; count of bases not matched to a gene: 0. Germline V gene lookup returns CDR1 SNHLY and CDR2 FYNNEI. The CDR3 bases are TGTGCCAGCAGTGGGGACAGGGAAAAACTGTTTTTT. Translation: CASSGDREKLFF.

This clonotype was counted only a few times. This chain connects TRBV13 to TRBJ1-6; D is perhaps TRBD1 (6 bases). CDR3 length: 15 residues. Germline-derived CDR1 and CDR2 are PRHDT and FYEKMQ (reference sequence). The V and J ends lost 4 bases and 5 bases respectively, with 12 bases between them. DNA for the CDR3: TGTGCCAGCAGCTCCGGGACACTTGATAATTCACCCCTCCACTTT. This translates into CASSSGTLDNSPLHF.

There are many counts of this clonotype. The genes are TRBV2 and TRBJ2-3; D is unresolved. Trimming cost V 4 bases and J 6 bases, with 11 bases left between them. The CDR3 is 13 amino acids. The germline V gene encodes CDR1 SNHLY and CDR2 FYNNEI. Here the CDR3 DNA reads TGTGCCAGCAGTGCAGGCCTTTACGATACGCAGTATTTT. Encoded protein: CASSAGLYDTQYF.

This clonotype was seen a handful of times. The rearrangement joins TRBV7-9 to TRBJ1-1; the match to TRBD1 covers 7 bases. This CDR3 has 16 amino acids. J lost 0 bases, V lost 6 bases, and 10 bases had no gene match. CDR1 and CDR2 (germline): SEHNR, FQNEAQ (reference sequence). For the CDR3, the DNA is TGTGCCAGCAGTCACCGGGACAGTGTAATGAACACTGAAGCTTTCTTT. Protein product: CASSHRDSVMNTEAFF.

There are many counts of this clonotype. V is TRBV7-6 and J is TRBJ1-5, with TRBD1 identical over 7 bases. Looked up from germline, CDR1 is SGHVS and CDR2 is FNYEAQ. V shed 5 bases and J 0 bases; nucleotides not matched to a gene: 7. The CDR3 is 16 amino acids. The DNA of the CDR3 is TGTGCCAGCAGCCAGGGGGGGACCACTAGCAATCAGCCCCAGCATTTT. It translates to CASSQGGTTSNQPQHF.

This clonotype was observed a handful of times. V is TRBV6-6 and J is TRBJ1-1; D is possibly TRBD1 (6 bases). V lost 4 bases, J lost 5 bases, and 17 bases lay in between. The CDR3 covers 15 residues. Germline loops: CDR1 MNHNY, CDR2 SVGAGI (reference sequence). CDR3 nucleotide sequence: TGTGCCAGCAGTTCGTCCGACAGGCCGGGGACTGAAGCTTTCTTT. Its protein product is CASSSSDRPGTEAFF.

This clonotype has a count of ten or more. The V and J genes are TRBV7-9 and TRBJ1-1, with TRBD1 matching 7 bases. The junction had 4 bases not matched to a gene; V was cut back by 4 bases and J by 5 bases. This CDR3 comprises 13 residues. Germline values: CDR1 SEHNR, CDR2 FQNEAQ (reference sequence). The DNA of the CDR3 is TGTGCCAGCAGCTCCCAACAGGGGACTGAAGCTTTCTTT. It is translated as CASSSQQGTEAFF.

This chain links TRBV20-1 with TRBJ2-3; 13 bases are shared with TRBD2. The germline V gene has CDR1 DFQATT and CDR2 SNEGSKA (reference sequence). CDR3 length: 16 residues. The trim removed 3 bases at V and 5 bases at J, leaving 8 bases unmatched. The CDR3 spells CSASATSGGALDTQYF. The CDR3 coding sequence is TGCAGTGCTAGCGCCACTAGCGGGGGGGCCTTAGATACGCAGTATTTT.

Many counts were recorded for this clonotype. This chain connects TRBV7-2 to TRBJ2-7; perhaps TRBD1 as D (5 bases). The germline V gene has CDR1 SGHTA and CDR2 FQGNSA. Trimming shortened V by 2 bases and J by 3 bases, and 11 bases separated the two germline ends. This CDR3 has 14 amino acids. The CDR3 coding sequence is TGTGCCAGCAGCTTACCAGGGCCAATCTACGAGCAGTACTTC. Protein product: CASSLPGPIYEQYF.

This clonotype was recorded a few times. V usage is TRBV4-2 and J usage is TRBJ2-4; D remains ambiguous. Per the germline V gene, CDR1 is LGHNA and CDR2 is YNFKEQ. The CDR3 runs 16 residues. V was cut by 2 bases and J by 0 bases, with 11 bases left in between. The CDR3 is CASSQITTVAKNIQYF. The CDR3 DNA reads as TGTGCCAGCAGCCAAATCACGACCGTAGCCAAAAACATTCAGTACTTC.

This clonotype was seen at least ten times. This chain connects TRBV20-1 to TRBJ2-3; D gene unclear. The V and J ends lost 6 bases and 7 bases respectively, with 11 bases between them. Germline loops: CDR1 DFQATT, CDR2 SNEGSKA (reference sequence). The CDR3 has 11 residues. The CDR3 DNA follows: TGCAGTGCGGGTGAGAGCTATACGCAGTATTTT. Amino acid sequence: CSAGESYTQYF.

This clonotype has only a few counts. The J gene is TRBJ2-3, the V gene TRBV12-3 or TRBV12-4; weak D call: TRBD1 (6 bases). The V end lost 3 bases, the J end lost 2 bases, and 15 bases lay between the germline ends. The CDR3 length is 16 residues. CDR3: CASSFDRTEYTDTQYF. The CDR3 DNA reads TGTGCCAGCAGTTTCGACCGGACAGAGTACACAGATACGCAGTATTTT.

This clonotype was counted ten times or more. The CDR3 nucleotides are TGCGCCAGCAGCCAAGTCGAAATAGTCGGGACAGGAGAAACCGGGGAGCTGTTTTTT. The encoded protein is CASSQVEIVGTGETGELFF. The chain couples TRBV4-1 to TRBJ2-2; 8 nucleotides match TRBD1. With 1 base clipped from V and 5 bases from J, the junction kept 15 bases outside the gene matches. CDR3 length: 19 residues. Germline V gene data show CDR1 as MGHRA and CDR2 as YSYEKL.

The J gene is TRBJ1-4, the V gene TRBV5-1; D is unresolved. The CDR3 covers 14 residues. V lost 1 base and J lost 8, with 12 bases in between. Germline V CDR1 and CDR2: SGHRS, YFSETQ. The CDR3 coding sequence is TGCGCCAGCAGCTTGCTATCCCTGGGGGAAAAACTGTTTTTT. It translates to CASSLLSLGEKLFF.

This clonotype was seen many times. The gene calls are TRBV7-2 and TRBJ2-7; a possible D gene is TRBD2 (6 bases). In germline, CDR1 is SGHTA, CDR2 FQGNSA. V lost 6 bases, J lost 3 bases, and 18 bases lay in between. The CDR3 has 15 residues. Written as DNA, the CDR3 is TGTGCCAGCAGACTGACCGGGACTGCCGGCTACGAGCAGTACTTC. It is translated as CASRLTGTAGYEQYF. Using reference TRBV7-2 and TRBJ2-7 for the parts outside the CDR3, the full variable domain is GAGVSQSPSNKVTEKGKDVELRCDPISGHTALYWYRQSLGQGLEFLIYFQGNSAPDKSGLPSDRFSAERTGGSVSTLTIQRTQQEDSAVYLCASRLTGTAGYEQYFGPGTRLTVT.

Turning to this clonotype: At one of its ends the junction is not consistent with the germline gene, which may arise from a read error. This rearrangement joins TRBV6-2 or TRBV6-3 to TRBJ2-7; possible D gene TRBD1, 6 bases. Per germline, CDR1 MNHEY and CDR2 SVGEGT. The CDR3 has 11 residues. CDR3 coding DNA: TGTACCAGCGGATGGGGGCTCGAGCAGTACTTC. This encodes CTSGWGLEQYF.

This clonotype was observed a single time. The V gene is TRBV14, the J gene TRBJ1-1, with TRBD1 matching 9 bases. Germline V gene sequence: CDR1 SGHDN, CDR2 FVKESK. The CDR3 has 19 residues. The V and J ends lost 4 bases and 1 base, in that order; junction bases with no gene match: 16. CDR3 protein: CASSPLVPGQGGGNTEAFF. The CDR3 DNA reads as TGTGCCAGCAGCCCTCTTGTCCCGGGACAGGGTGGTGGGAACACTGAAGCTTTCTTT.

This clonotype was seen a handful of times. The CDR3 is CASKNLAGKRSPLHF. The CDR3 DNA reads as TGTGCCAGTAAGAACTTGGCAGGGAAGAGATCACCCCTCCACTTT. The chain couples TRBV19 to TRBJ1-6; D is perhaps TRBD1 (5 bases). This CDR3 has 15 amino acids. From germline, CDR1 is LNHDA and CDR2 SQIVND (reference sequence). V shed 7 bases and J shed 10 bases, with 20 bases lying between them.

The chain has TRBV2 and TRBJ2-7; D is uncertain. V was cut by 3 bases and J by 2 bases, with 8 bases left in between. CDR1 is SNHLY, CDR2 FYNNEI, per germline. The CDR3 is made up of 13 amino acids. The CDR3 here is CASSEAPTYEQYF. The DNA for the CDR3 is TGTGCCAGCAGTGAGGCCCCTACCTACGAGCAGTACTTC.

This clonotype appeared a few times. CDR3 loop: CASSATVRATNEKLFF. The CDR3 region has the DNA TGTGCCAGCAGCGCGACCGTCAGAGCAACTAATGAAAAACTGTTTTTT. The V and J genes are TRBV7-9 and TRBJ1-4; no reliable D call. V lost 5 bases and J lost 0, with 13 bases in between. The CDR3 runs to 16 residues. CDR1 is SEHNR and CDR2 is FQNEAQ in the germline V gene (reference sequence).

This clonotype was observed many times. The chain carries TRBV21-1 and TRBJ2-7. TRBV21-1 is a known pseudogene. The CDR3 consists of 14 residues. The CDR3 DNA reads as TGTGCCAGCAGCAAACCCCAGGGCCCCTACGAGCAGTACTTC. Translated, it gives CASSKPQGPYEQYF.

This clonotype was counted between two and nine times. J is TRBJ2-2 and V is TRBV5-1; no firm D call. Germline V lookup: CDR1 SGHRS, CDR2 YFSETQ. The CDR3 sequence is 12 residues long. The CDR3 nucleotides read TGCGTTTCCCGCAAGAACACCGGGGAGCTGTTTTTT. Its protein product is CVSRKNTGELFF.

This clonotype was counted at least ten times. V is TRBV6-2 or TRBV6-3 and J is TRBJ2-4; 7 bases are a match to TRBD1. Germline loops: CDR1 MNHEY, CDR2 SVGEGT. CDR3 size: 14 residues. V dropped 5 bases and J dropped 6; count of bases not matched to a gene: 7. DNA of the CDR3: TGTGCCAGCAGTGACGTAAACAGGGGAAACATTCAGTACTTC. Protein: CASSDVNRGNIQYF.